One and the same sample provided the 9 T cell receptor beta chains below, sequenced in a study of beta chain features in type 1 diabetes. The whole isolated RNA underwent reverse transcription, so sequencing captured expressed TCRB transcripts. Assay: immunoSEQ multiplex PCR; the TCRdb copy retains only in-frame clones and omits some. The sample contains hundreds of thousands of clones, about a sixth of which appear only once. Specimen: naive CD4+ T cells from blood. These receptor sequences come from a man aged 18 to 30 in good health.

This clone was counted between two and nine times. The V and J genes are TRBV5-4 and TRBJ2-7; 7 nucleotides agree with TRBD2. The junction had 9 bases not matched to a gene; V was cut back by 4 bases and J by 2 bases. The germline V gene encodes CDR1 SGHNT and CDR2 YYREEE (reference sequence). There are 15 residues in the CDR3. CDR3 coding DNA: TGTGCCAGCAGCACACAGGTACGGGGGGCCTACGAGCAGTACTTC. Residues: CASSTQVRGAYEQYF.

V usage is TRBV27 and J usage is TRBJ2-7; the match to TRBD2 covers 12 bases. Per germline, CDR1 MNHEY and CDR2 SMNVEV (reference sequence). The CDR3 is 15 amino acids. The V segment lost 6 bases and the J segment 4 bases; nucleotides outside the gene matches: 7. For the CDR3, the DNA is TGTGCCAGCAGCCCAACGGGGACTAGCGGGTACGAGCAGTACTTC. Its protein is CASSPTGTSGYEQYF.

A few counts support this clone. Other nucleotide sequences in the sample specify the same CDR3. The chain recombines TRBV2 with TRBJ1-2; a weak D match, TRBD1 (5 bases). The ends were cut back, 2 bases at V and 4 bases at J, with 8 bases in the middle. This CDR3 comprises 13 residues. The V gene's germline CDR1 is SNHLY and CDR2 FYNNEI. The CDR3 region has the DNA TGTGCCAGCAGTGAACAGGGCAGCTATGGCTACACCTTC. It codes for CASSEQGSYGYTF. The variable domain in full, with the rest retrieved from reference TRBV2 and TRBJ1-2, is EPEVTQTPSHQVTQMGQEVILRCVPISNHLYFYWYRQILGQKVEFLVSFYNNEISEKSEIFDDQFSVERPDGSNFTLKIRSTKLEDSAMYFCASSEQGSYGYTFGSGTRLTVV.

This chain uses TRBV18 with TRBJ1-5; TRBD1 might be the D (5 bases). Germline CDR1 KGHSH, CDR2 LQKENI. This CDR3 is 20 amino acids long. V was pared by 3 bases and J by 2 bases, with 26 bases between. CDR3 in amino acids: CASSPPIKPGLGLGNQPQHF. Written as DNA, the CDR3 is TGTGCCAGCTCACCGCCGATCAAGCCGGGACTGGGATTGGGCAATCAGCCCCAGCATTTT.

The genes are TRBV27 and TRBJ1-2; D uncertain. Germline values: CDR1 MNHEY, CDR2 SMNVEV (reference sequence). Trimming stripped 2 bases from V and 7 bases from J, with 17 bases between. CDR3 length: 15 residues. DNA of the CDR3: TGTGCCAGCAGTTTAGCCCTCACAGCTATGGGTGGCTACACCTTC. Translation gives CASSLALTAMGGYTF.

This clone was detected a few times. The V call is TRBV4-2, the J call TRBJ2-7, with 11 bases matching TRBD1. The CDR3 contains 16 residues. Trimming removed 3 bases from V and 2 bases from J; junction bases left unmatched: 6. Germline V lookup: CDR1 LGHNA, CDR2 YNFKEQ. CDR3 residues: CASSHEGTGGTYEQYF. The CDR3 DNA reads as TGTGCCAGCAGCCATGAAGGGACAGGGGGAACCTACGAGCAGTACTTC.

The rearrangement joins TRBV7-6 to TRBJ2-7, with D unclear. The CDR3 covers 15 residues. Germline V gene data show CDR1 as SGHVS and CDR2 as FNYEAQ. The germline V and J ends were trimmed by 7 bases and 0 bases, with 16 bases remaining between them. As DNA, the CDR3 is TGTGCCAGCACCATGGGATCCCACCTCTCCTACGAGCAGTACTTC. Translation gives CASTMGSHLSYEQYF.

This clone was seen a few times. This rearrangement joins TRBV5-1 to TRBJ2-1, with 7 nucleotides matching TRBD1. The V segment lost 0 bases and the J segment 2 bases; nucleotides outside the gene matches: 8. The CDR3 is 17 amino acids. Germline assignment: CDR1 SGHRS and CDR2 YFSETQ. The CDR3 loop reads CASSLALYGQAYNEQFF. The CDR3 DNA is TGCGCCAGCAGCTTGGCCCTTTACGGACAGGCCTACAATGAGCAGTTCTTC.

This clone turned up a few times. This chain joins TRBV9 and TRBJ2-5; 7 positions match TRBD1. CDR3 length: 17 amino acids. Germline lookup yields CDR1 SGDLS and CDR2 YYNGEE. After removal of 3 bases from V and 3 bases from J, the junction contained 14 bases not matched to a gene. CDR3 in amino acids: CASSARTGQPLKETQYF. The DNA for the CDR3 is TGTGCCAGCAGCGCACGGACAGGACAACCTTTAAAAGAGACCCAGTACTTC.